These T cell receptor beta chains were read from a single sample in a study of cytomegalovirus exposure and HLA in healthy donors. Sequencing used immunoSEQ multiplex PCR; TCRdb keeps in-frame clones, though not all of them. The data show 150,000 to 200,000 clones, around 82% seen once. The sequencing input was PBMCs. These receptors were taken from a woman between 45 and 60 years old in good health and CMV-seropositive. The CDR3 runs from the conserved cysteine through the conserved F or W. Each record gives: clone size, D gene, J gene, V gene, CDR3 protein, CDR3 DNA. A D gene is named only where the DNA matches it firmly. Size values are once, few and many counts, or a class for expanded clones, and some rows have none.

. TRBD1 TRBJ1-5 TRBV7-6 CASSLGTGEQPQHF TGTGCCAGCAGCCTGGGGACAGGGGAACAGCCCCAGCATTTT
. TRBD1 TRBJ2-2 TRBV4-1 CASSPWTGEGGELFF TGCGCCAGCAGCCCTTGGACAGGGGAAGGAGGGGAGCTGTTTTTT
. . TRBJ2-4 TRBV5-4 CASSLTAGAKNIQYF TGTGCCAGCAGCTTGACAGCGGGAGCCAAAAACATTCAGTACTTC
few TRBD1 TRBJ1-1 TRBV27 CASSYGTVNTEAFF TGTGCCAGCAGTTATGGGACAGTGAACACTGAAGCTTTCTTT
once TRBD1 TRBJ1-1 TRBV15 CATSKGTGNTEAFF TGTGCCACCAGCAAAGGGACAGGCAACACTGAAGCTTTCTTT
. . TRBJ2-7 TRBV7-9 CASSPTTGSYEQYF TGTGCCAGCAGCCCAACGACAGGCTCCTACGAGCAGTACTTC
. . TRBJ2-1 TRBV4-1 CASSPLTSSVAWEQFF TGCGCCAGCAGCCCCCTGACTAGTTCCGTTGCTTGGGAGCAGTTCTTC
. TRBD2 TRBJ2-1 TRBV4-1 CASSLTSSGGQSSYNEQFF TGCGCCAGCAGCCTGACTTCTAGCGGGGGCCAGAGCTCCTACAATGAGCAGTTCTTC
. TRBD2 TRBJ2-3 TRBV5-5 CASSWGQGLAGLDTQYF TGTGCCAGCAGCTGGGGCCAGGGACTAGCGGGGCTAGATACGCAGTATTTT
few TRBD1 TRBJ2-7 TRBV15 CATSGQGASEQYF TGTGCCACCTCCGGACAGGGGGCCTCCGAGCAGTACTTC
. TRBD1 TRBJ1-4 TRBV19 CASSPGSGTVNEKLFF TGTGCCAGTAGTCCTGGATCCGGGACAGTTAATGAAAAACTGTTTTTT
. . TRBJ2-7 TRBV29-1 CSVAPGHHAYEQYF TGCAGCGTAGCACCGGGACACCACGCCTACGAGCAGTACTTC
. . TRBJ2-3 TRBV7-9 CASSLFGTQYF TGTGCCAGCAGCTTATTCGGTACGCAGTATTTT
. TRBD1 TRBJ2-7 TRBV30 CAWNPGQGGSYEQYF TGTGCCTGGAACCCCGGACAGGGAGGATCCTACGAGCAGTACTTC
once . TRBJ1-1 TRBV10-3 CATTLHRDGTEAFF TGTGCCACCACGTTACACAGGGATGGCACTGAAGCTTTCTTT
. . TRBJ2-1 TRBV2 CATRLVEQFF TGTGCCACACGGTTGGTTGAGCAGTTCTTC
. . TRBJ1-4 TRBV11-2 CASSLGYGEKLFF TGTGCCAGCAGCTTAGGCTACGGTGAAAAACTGTTTTTT
. TRBD1 TRBJ2-3 TRBV23-1 CASSQSRRRQGSTDTQYF TGCGCCAGCAGTCAATCGCGGAGAAGACAGGGGAGCACAGATACGCAGTATTTT